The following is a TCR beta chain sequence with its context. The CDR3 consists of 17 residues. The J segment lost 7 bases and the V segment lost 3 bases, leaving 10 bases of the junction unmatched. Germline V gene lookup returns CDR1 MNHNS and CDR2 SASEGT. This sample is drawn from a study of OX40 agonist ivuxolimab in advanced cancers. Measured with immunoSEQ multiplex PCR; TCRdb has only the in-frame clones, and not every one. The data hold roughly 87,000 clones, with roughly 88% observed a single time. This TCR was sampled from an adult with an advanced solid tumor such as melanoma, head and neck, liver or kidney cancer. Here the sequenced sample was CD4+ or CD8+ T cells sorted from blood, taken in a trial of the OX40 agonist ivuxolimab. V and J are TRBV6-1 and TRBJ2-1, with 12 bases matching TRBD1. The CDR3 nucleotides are TGTGCCAGCAGTGAGGGGGACAGGGGGCGGACTAAGAATGAGCAGTTCTTC. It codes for CASSEGDRGRTKNEQFF.